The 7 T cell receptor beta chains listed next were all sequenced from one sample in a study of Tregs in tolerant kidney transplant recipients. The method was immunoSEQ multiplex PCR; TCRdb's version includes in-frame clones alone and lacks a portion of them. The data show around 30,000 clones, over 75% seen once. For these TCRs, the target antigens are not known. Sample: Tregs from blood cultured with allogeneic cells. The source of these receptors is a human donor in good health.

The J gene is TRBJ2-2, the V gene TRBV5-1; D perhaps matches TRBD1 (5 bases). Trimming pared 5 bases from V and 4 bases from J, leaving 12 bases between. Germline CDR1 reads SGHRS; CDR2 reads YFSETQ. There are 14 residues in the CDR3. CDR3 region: CASRYQGGTGELFF. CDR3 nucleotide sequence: TGCGCCAGCAGGTACCAGGGCGGCACCGGGGAGCTGTTTTTT.

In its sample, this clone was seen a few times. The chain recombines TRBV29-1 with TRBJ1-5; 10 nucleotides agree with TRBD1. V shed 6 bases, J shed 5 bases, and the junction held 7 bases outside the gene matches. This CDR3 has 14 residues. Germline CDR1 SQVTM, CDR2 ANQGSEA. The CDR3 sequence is CSVRSGTGDQPQHF. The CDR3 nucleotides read TGCAGCGTCCGGAGCGGGACAGGGGATCAGCCCCAGCATTTT.

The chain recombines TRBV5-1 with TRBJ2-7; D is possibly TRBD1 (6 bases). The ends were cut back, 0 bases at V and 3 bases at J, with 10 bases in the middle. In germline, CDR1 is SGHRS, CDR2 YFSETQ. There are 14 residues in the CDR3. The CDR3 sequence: CASSLANRVYEQYF. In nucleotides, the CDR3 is TGCGCCAGCAGCTTGGCCAACAGGGTCTACGAGCAGTACTTC. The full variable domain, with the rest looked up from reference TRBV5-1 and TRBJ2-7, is KAGVTQTPRYLIKTRGQQVTLSCSPISGHRSVSWYQQTPGQGLQFLFEYFSETQRNKGNFPGRFSGRQFSNSRSEMNVSTLELGDSALYLCASSLANRVYEQYFGPGTRLTVT.

CDR3 region: CASSLAGGSETQYF. The CDR3 DNA sequence: TGTGCCAGCAGCTTGGCGGGGGGTTCGGAGACCCAGTACTTC. The rearrangement links TRBV7-9 to TRBJ2-5, with 8 nucleotides matching TRBD2. Per germline, CDR1 SEHNR and CDR2 FQNEAQ (reference sequence). V was pared by 3 bases and J by 5 bases, with 5 bases of the junction left unmatched. The length of the CDR3 is 14 residues.

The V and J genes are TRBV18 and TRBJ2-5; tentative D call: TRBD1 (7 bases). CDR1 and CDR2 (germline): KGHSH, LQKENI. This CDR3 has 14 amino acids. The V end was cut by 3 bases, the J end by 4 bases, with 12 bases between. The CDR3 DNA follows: TGTGCCAGCTCACCCGACAGGGAGGCAGAGACCCAGTACTTC. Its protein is CASSPDREAETQYF.

The CDR3 DNA is TGCGCCAGCAGCCAAGTGCTAGCGGGGGGCATCCCCTACAATGAGCAGTTCTTC. Translating gives CASSQVLAGGIPYNEQFF. The chain is built from TRBV4-3 and TRBJ2-1; 11 bases align to TRBD2. The CDR3 totals 18 residues. CDR1 and CDR2 (germline): LGHNA, YSLEER. With V trimmed by 1 base and J by 2 bases, 7 bases remained unmatched.

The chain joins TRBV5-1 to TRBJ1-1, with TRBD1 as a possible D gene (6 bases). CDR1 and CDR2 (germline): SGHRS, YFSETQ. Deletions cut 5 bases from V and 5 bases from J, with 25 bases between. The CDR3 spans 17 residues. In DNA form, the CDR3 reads TGCGCCAGCAGTTCTAGGACAGTCCATAAGGGGAGGACTGAAGCTTTCTTT. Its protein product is CASSSRTVHKGRTEAFF.